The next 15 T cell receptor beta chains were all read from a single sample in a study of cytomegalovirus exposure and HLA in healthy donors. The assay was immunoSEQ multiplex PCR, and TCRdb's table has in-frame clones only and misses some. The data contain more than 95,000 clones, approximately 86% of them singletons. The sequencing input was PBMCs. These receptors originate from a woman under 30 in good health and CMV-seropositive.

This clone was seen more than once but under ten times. The CDR3 bases are TGTGCCAGCAGTTGGTTTAGCTATGGCTACACCTTC. Translating gives CASSWFSYGYTF. The chain carries TRBV28 and TRBJ1-2; no definite D call. Germline loops: CDR1 MDHEN, CDR2 SYDVKM. V lost 4 bases to trimming and J lost 4 bases, with 7 bases between them. This CDR3 spans 12 amino acids.

CDR3 in amino acids: CASSYSGQGDYGYTF. DNA of the CDR3: TGTGCCAGCAGTTACTCGGGACAGGGCGACTATGGCTACACCTTC. The chain couples TRBV6-5 to TRBJ1-2, with TRBD1 identical over 9 bases. The V gene end was trimmed by 0 bases and the J gene end by 3 bases; junction bases not matched to a gene: 2. The length of the CDR3 is 15 residues. Germline CDR1 reads MNHEY; CDR2 reads SVGAGI.

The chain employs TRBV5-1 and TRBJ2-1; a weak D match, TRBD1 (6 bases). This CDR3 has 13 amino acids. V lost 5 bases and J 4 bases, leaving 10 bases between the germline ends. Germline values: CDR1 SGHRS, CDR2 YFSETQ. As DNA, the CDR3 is TGCGCCAGCAGAGCACAGGGTTACAATGAGCAGTTCTTC. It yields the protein CASRAQGYNEQFF.

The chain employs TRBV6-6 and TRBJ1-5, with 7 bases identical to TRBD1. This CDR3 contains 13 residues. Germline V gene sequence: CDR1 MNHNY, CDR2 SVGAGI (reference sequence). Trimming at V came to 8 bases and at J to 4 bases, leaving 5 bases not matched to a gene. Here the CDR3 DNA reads TGTGCCAGCGTTTTACAGGGGAATCAGCCCCAGCATTTT. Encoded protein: CASVLQGNQPQHF.

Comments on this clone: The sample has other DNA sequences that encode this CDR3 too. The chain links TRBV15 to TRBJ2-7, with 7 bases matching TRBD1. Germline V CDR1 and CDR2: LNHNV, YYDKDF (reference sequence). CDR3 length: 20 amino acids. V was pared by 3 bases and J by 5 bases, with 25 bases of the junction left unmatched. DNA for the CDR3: TGTGCCACCAGCAGGGACTCCGAGTTGGTAGCGACAGGGCGGTTGAACGAGCAGTACTTC. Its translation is CATSRDSELVATGRLNEQYF.

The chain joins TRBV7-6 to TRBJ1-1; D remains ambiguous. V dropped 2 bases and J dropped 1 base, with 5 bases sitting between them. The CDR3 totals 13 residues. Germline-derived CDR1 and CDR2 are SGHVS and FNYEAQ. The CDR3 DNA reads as TGTGCCAGCAGCTTACTCGGGAACACTGAAGCTTTCTTT. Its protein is CASSLLGNTEAFF. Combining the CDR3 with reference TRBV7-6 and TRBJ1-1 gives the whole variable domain GAGVSQSPRYKVTKRGQDVALRCDPISGHVSLYWYRQALGQGPEFLTYFNYEAQQDKSGLPNDRFSAERPEGSISTLTIQRTEQRDSAMYRCASSLLGNTEAFFGQGTRLTVV.

The CDR3 DNA reads TGTGCCACCAGCAGATCCATAGCGGGGACATACAATGAGCAGTTCTTC. Its translation is CATSRSIAGTYNEQFF. The chain has TRBV15 and TRBJ2-1, with 8 bases matching TRBD2. J gave up 4 bases and V 2 bases, and 7 bases lay outside the gene matches. CDR1 is LNHNV and CDR2 is YYDKDF in the germline V gene (reference sequence). The CDR3 spans 16 residues.

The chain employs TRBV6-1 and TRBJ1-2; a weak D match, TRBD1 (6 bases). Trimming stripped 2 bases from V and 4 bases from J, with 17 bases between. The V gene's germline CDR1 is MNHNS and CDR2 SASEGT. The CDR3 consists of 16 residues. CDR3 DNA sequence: TGTGCCAGCAGTGAAAGCAGAAGGGGGGGCGCCTATGGCTACACCTTC. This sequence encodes CASSESRRGGAYGYTF.

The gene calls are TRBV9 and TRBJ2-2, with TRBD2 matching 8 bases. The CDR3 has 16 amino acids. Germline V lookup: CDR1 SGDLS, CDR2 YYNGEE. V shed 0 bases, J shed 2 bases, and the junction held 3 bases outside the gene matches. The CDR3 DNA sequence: TGTGCCAGCAGCGTAGGACTAGCGAAAAACACCGGGGAGCTGTTTTTT. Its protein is CASSVGLAKNTGELFF.

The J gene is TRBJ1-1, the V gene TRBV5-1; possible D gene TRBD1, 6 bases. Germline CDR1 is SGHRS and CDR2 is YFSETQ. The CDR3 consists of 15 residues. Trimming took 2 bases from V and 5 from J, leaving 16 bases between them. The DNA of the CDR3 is TGCGCCAGCAGCTTTGAGAAGGGGGTGTCGACTGAAGCTTTCTTT. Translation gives CASSFEKGVSTEAFF.

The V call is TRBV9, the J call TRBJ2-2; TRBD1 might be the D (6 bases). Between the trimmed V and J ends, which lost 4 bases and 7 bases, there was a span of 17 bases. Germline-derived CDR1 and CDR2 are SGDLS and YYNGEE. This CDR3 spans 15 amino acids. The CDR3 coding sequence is TGTGCCAGCAGCCTAGAACAGGGTTTCCGCGGGGAGCTGTTTTTT. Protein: CASSLEQGFRGELFF.

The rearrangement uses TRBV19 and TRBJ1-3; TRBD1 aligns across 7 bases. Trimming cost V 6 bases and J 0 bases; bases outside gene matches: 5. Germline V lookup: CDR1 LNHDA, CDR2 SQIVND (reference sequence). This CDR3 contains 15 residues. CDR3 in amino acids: CASSPQGVSGNTIYF. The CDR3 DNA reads TGTGCCAGTAGCCCCCAGGGGGTCTCTGGAAACACCATATATTTT.

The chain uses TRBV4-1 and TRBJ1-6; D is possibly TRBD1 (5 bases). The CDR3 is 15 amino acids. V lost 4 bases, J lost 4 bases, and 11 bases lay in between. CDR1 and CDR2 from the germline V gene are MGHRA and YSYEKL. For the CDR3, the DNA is TGCGCCAGCAGCCCGGGACTCATTTATAATTCACCCCTCCACTTT. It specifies CASSPGLIYNSPLHF.

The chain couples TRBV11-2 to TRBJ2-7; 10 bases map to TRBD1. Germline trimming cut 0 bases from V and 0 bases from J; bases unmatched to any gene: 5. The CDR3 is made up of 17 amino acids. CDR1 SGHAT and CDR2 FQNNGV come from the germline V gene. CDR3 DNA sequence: TGTGCCAGCAGCTTAGAGTGGGGACAGGGGCACTCCTACGAGCAGTACTTC. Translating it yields CASSLEWGQGHSYEQYF.

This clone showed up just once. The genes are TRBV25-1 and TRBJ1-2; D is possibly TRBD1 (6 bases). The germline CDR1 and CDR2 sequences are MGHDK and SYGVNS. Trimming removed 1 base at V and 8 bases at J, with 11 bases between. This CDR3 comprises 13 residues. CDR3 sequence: CASSESRGGGYTF. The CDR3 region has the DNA TGTGCCAGCAGTGAATCGCGGGGGGGCGGCTACACCTTC.